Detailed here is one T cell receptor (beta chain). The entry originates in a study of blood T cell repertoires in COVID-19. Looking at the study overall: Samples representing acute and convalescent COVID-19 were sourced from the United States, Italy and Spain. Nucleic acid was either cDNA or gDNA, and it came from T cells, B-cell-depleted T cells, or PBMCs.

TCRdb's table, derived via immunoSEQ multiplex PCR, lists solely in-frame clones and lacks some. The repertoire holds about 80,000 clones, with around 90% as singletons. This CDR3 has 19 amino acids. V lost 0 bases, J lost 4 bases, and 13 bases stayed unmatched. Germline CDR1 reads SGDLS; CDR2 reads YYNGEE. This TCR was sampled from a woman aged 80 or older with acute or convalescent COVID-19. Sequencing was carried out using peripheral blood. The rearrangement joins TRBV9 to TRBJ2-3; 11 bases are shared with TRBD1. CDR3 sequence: CASSVDRDRGFSNADTQYF. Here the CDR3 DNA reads TGTGCCAGCAGCGTAGACAGGGACAGGGGGTTTTCCAACGCAGATACGCAGTATTTT.